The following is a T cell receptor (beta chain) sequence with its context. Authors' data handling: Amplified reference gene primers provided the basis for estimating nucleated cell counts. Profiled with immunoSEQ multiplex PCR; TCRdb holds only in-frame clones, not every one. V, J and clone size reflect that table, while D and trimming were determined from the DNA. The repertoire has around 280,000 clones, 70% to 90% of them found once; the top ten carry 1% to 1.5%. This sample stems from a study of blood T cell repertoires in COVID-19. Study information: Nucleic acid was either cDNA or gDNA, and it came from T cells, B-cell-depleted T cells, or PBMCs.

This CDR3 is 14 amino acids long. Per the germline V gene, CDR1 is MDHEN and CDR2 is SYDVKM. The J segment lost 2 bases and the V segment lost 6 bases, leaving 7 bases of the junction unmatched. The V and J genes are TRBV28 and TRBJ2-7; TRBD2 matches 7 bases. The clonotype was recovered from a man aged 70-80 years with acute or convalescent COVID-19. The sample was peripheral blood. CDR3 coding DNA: TGTGCCAGCAGGCACCGGGACTACACCTACGAGCAGTACTTC. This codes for CASRHRDYTYEQYF. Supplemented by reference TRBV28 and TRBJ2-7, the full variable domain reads DVKVTQSSRYLVKRTGEKVFLECVQDMDHENMFWYRQDPGLGLRLIYFSYDVKMKEKGDIPEGYSVSREKKERFSLILESASTNQTSMYLCASRHRDYTYEQYFGPGTRLTVT.